This is a list of T cell receptor beta chains from one sample in a study of T-cell memory formation after mild COVID-19. TCRdb used MiXCR to reprocess the 5' RACE reads, holding one entry per CDR3 protein. The repertoire holds roughly 40,000 distinct CDR3 sequences, with less than 8% as singletons. The specimen was PBMCs or a T cell subset sorted from them (not recorded which). The receptors come from an adult who had mild COVID-19 (a few samples of this study predate the infection). Cell type and time point are not known. The CDR3 runs from the conserved cysteine through the conserved F or W.

j_gene,v_gene,CDR3aa
TRBJ1-5,TRBV7-2,CASSAQGAMGNQPQHF
TRBJ1-1,TRBV10-3,CAISEAPTGMRPEAFF
TRBJ1-6,TRBV25-1,CAAQGSFGSPLHF
TRBJ1-5,TRBV12-3/TRBV12-4,CASSSSRGGQPQHF
TRBJ2-2,TRBV4-1,CASSQANFGTATGELFF
TRBJ2-1,TRBV6-2/TRBV6-3,CASSYGGLGRNEQFF
TRBJ2-5,TRBV6-2/TRBV6-3,CASSYPEQTQYF
TRBJ2-5,TRBV20-1,CSARDPWGRAVVGETQYF
TRBJ2-3,TRBV4-3,CASSQVLLDTQYF
TRBJ2-2,TRBV25-1,CASTGLAGGTGELFF
TRBJ1-4,TRBV7-9,CASSIFEKLFF
TRBJ1-2,TRBV7-9,CASSLRSRGYTF
TRBJ1-1,TRBV2,CANPGATNTEAFF
TRBJ2-7,TRBV30,CAWRKDPVSEQYF
TRBJ2-7,TRBV10-3,CAIKEGAHYEQYF
TRBJ2-7,TRBV5-4,CASSLGTGGSYEQYF
TRBJ1-5,TRBV18,CASSPGSAGGQQPQHF